These 15 T cell receptor beta chains originate from one sample sequenced in a study of OX40 agonist ivuxolimab in advanced cancers. The data were produced by immunoSEQ multiplex PCR, yet TCRdb's version contains in-frame clones alone and is incomplete. This sample has under 80,000 clones, with about 91% found just once. Sequences were derived from CD4+ or CD8+ T cells sorted from blood, sampled in a trial of the OX40 agonist ivuxolimab. The receptors were sampled from an adult with an advanced solid tumor such as melanoma, head and neck, liver or kidney cancer.

This clone was detected once. The J gene is TRBJ2-7, the V gene TRBV6-1; 10 bases line up with TRBD2. Germline V lookup: CDR1 MNHNS, CDR2 SASEGT. J gave up 2 bases and V 2 bases, and 9 bases lay outside the gene matches. The CDR3 has 17 amino acids. The CDR3 DNA follows: TGTGCCAGCAGTGAATGGGCTAGCGGGGGCATTACCTACGAGCAGTACTTC. It encodes CASSEWASGGITYEQYF.

For the CDR3, the DNA is TGTGCCAGCAGTGCCCACAGGGGCGAGACTGAAGCTTTCTTT. Its protein is CASSAHRGETEAFF. V is TRBV2 and J is TRBJ1-1; 7 positions match TRBD1. Trimming removed 4 bases from V and 5 bases from J; junction bases left unmatched: 7. There are 14 residues in the CDR3. Germline V gene data show CDR1 as SNHLY and CDR2 as FYNNEI.

The J gene is TRBJ2-5, the V gene TRBV28; a weak D match, TRBD1 (6 bases). The ends were cut back, 2 bases at V and 1 base at J, with 8 bases in the middle. Germline values: CDR1 MDHEN, CDR2 SYDVKM. CDR3 size: 14 residues. CDR3 residues: CASSLGQIQETQYF. The CDR3, as DNA: TGTGCCAGCAGTTTAGGACAGATCCAAGAGACCCAGTACTTC.

The chain employs TRBV14 and TRBJ2-7; TRBD2 agrees at 11 bases. CDR3 length equals 14 residues. J was trimmed by 4 bases and V by 2 bases; bases with no gene match: 1. Per germline, CDR1 SGHDN and CDR2 FVKESK. The CDR3 loop is CASSQLAGGYEQYF. CDR3 coding DNA: TGTGCCAGCAGCCAACTAGCGGGGGGTTACGAGCAGTACTTC.

The chain links TRBV6-1 to TRBJ2-1, with 11 bases matching TRBD2. CDR3 size: 13 residues. V dropped 2 bases and J dropped 15; count of bases not matched to a gene: 6. CDR1 MNHNS and CDR2 SASEGT come from the germline V gene. As DNA, the CDR3 is TGTGCCAGCAGTGAATTGGCTAGCGGGAGGTTGTTCTTC. Amino acids: CASSELASGRLFF.

V is TRBV7-2 and J is TRBJ2-5, with D maybe TRBD2 (6 bases). V was pared by 5 bases and J by 4 bases, with 20 bases between. CDR1 and CDR2 from the germline V gene are SGHTA and FQGNSA. CDR3 size: 16 residues. CDR3 region: CASSPARTTVGETQYF. The DNA of the CDR3 is TGTGCCAGCAGCCCCGCCCGGACTACGGTGGGAGAGACCCAGTACTTC.

The J gene is TRBJ2-7, the V gene TRBV4-1; 11 bases are shared with TRBD1. CDR3 length equals 16 residues. Losses at the gene ends were 3 bases for V and 5 bases for J; bases not matched to a gene: 9. Germline V gene data show CDR1 as MGHRA and CDR2 as YSYEKL. The CDR3 DNA is TGCGCCAGCAGCCAGCCAGGACAGGGGGCAGACAACGAGCAGTACTTC. Translation gives CASSQPGQGADNEQYF.

The V gene is TRBV11-2, the J gene TRBJ1-1; 9 positions match TRBD1. The junction had 6 bases not matched to a gene; V was cut back by 6 bases and J by 10 bases. This CDR3 contains 12 residues. From germline, CDR1 is SGHAT and CDR2 FQNNGV. CDR3 in amino acids: CASRTTGGRAFF. The CDR3 DNA is TGTGCCAGCAGGACAACAGGGGGCAGAGCTTTCTTT.

The rearrangement joins TRBV5-8 to TRBJ2-2; TRBD2 aligns across 7 bases. This CDR3 has 16 residues. Germline trimming cut 3 bases from V and 0 bases from J; bases unmatched to any gene: 5. Per germline, CDR1 SGHTS and CDR2 YDEGEE. The CDR3 sequence is CASSWGGRPNTGELFF. The CDR3 bases are TGTGCCAGCAGCTGGGGGGGAAGACCGAACACCGGGGAGCTGTTTTTT.

This clone was picked up one time. This chain joins TRBV30 and TRBJ1-4, with 8 bases that match TRBD1. CDR1 and CDR2 from the germline V gene are GTSNPN and SVGIG (reference sequence). The CDR3 has 13 residues. The V gene end was trimmed by 1 base and the J gene end by 10 bases; junction bases not matched to a gene: 5. CDR3 nucleotide sequence: TGTGCCTGGAGTGCAGGTACAGGGGGAAAACTGTTTTTT. Its protein is CAWSAGTGGKLFF.

The chain links TRBV5-1 to TRBJ2-2; D may be TRBD2 (6 bases). The CDR3 has 14 residues. Germline V gene lookup returns CDR1 SGHRS and CDR2 YFSETQ. V was shortened by 4 bases and J by 7 bases, with 14 bases between the two germline ends. CDR3 protein: CASSPGGVGGELFF. The CDR3 nucleotides read TGCGCCAGCAGCCCCGGAGGGGTGGGCGGGGAGCTGTTTTTT.

This clone was seen once. The V gene is TRBV19, the J gene TRBJ1-6, with 9 bases aligning to TRBD1. Germline V lookup: CDR1 LNHDA, CDR2 SQIVND (reference sequence). The V gene end was trimmed by 5 bases and the J gene end by 14 bases; junction bases not matched to a gene: 10. The CDR3 sequence is 14 residues long. CDR3 protein: CASSPPGQGLALHF. The CDR3 DNA follows: TGTGCCAGTAGTCCTCCGGGACAGGGTTTGGCCCTCCACTTT.

The J gene is TRBJ1-4, the V gene TRBV6-1; tentative D call: TRBD1 (6 bases). Germline values: CDR1 MNHNS, CDR2 SASEGT. CDR3 length: 14 residues. V was shortened by 1 base and J by 5 bases, with 8 bases between the two germline ends. CDR3 loop: CASSEEGGNEKLFF. As DNA, the CDR3 is TGTGCCAGCAGTGAAGAAGGGGGAAATGAAAAACTGTTTTTT.

The chain uses TRBV9 and TRBJ1-3; D might be TRBD1 (6 bases). Trimming removed 0 bases at V and 5 bases at J, with 9 bases between. Germline CDR1 and CDR2: SGDLS and YYNGEE. The CDR3 covers 14 residues. The CDR3 loop is CASSVGTARNTIYF. The CDR3 DNA sequence: TGTGCCAGCAGCGTAGGGACAGCGCGAAACACCATATATTTT.

The chain joins TRBV5-1 to TRBJ1-4, with 10 nucleotides matching TRBD1. The ends lost 0 bases at V and 7 bases at J; junction bases unmatched: 9. The CDR3 has 17 amino acids. CDR1 SGHRS and CDR2 YFSETQ come from the germline V gene. CDR3 DNA: TGCGCCAGCAGCTTGGAAGGGGACAGGGGTCATGGTGAAAAACTGTTTTTT. Its translation: CASSLEGDRGHGEKLFF. Full variable domain (rest looked up from reference TRBV5-1 and TRBJ1-4): KAGVTQTPRYLIKTRGQQVTLSCSPISGHRSVSWYQQTPGQGLQFLFEYFSETQRNKGNFPGRFSGRQFSNSRSEMNVSTLELGDSALYLCASSLEGDRGHGEKLFFGSGTQLSVL.